The 7 T cell receptor beta chains given below trace back to one sample, sequenced in a study of cytomegalovirus exposure and HLA in healthy donors. The PCR had 60 Vbeta and 13 Jbeta primers. The table came from immunoSEQ multiplex PCR; TCRdb's copy has only in-frame clones and leaves some out. The sample is made up of 200,000 to 250,000 clones, and the top ten hold roughly 1.2% of it. Sequencing input: PBMCs. The receptor source for this set is a girl aged 2 to 10 in good health and CMV-seropositive.

The chain links TRBV7-2 to TRBJ2-7, with 9 positions matching TRBD2. The CDR3 is 15 amino acids. Germline lookup yields CDR1 SGHTA and CDR2 FQGNSA. V trimming: 2 bases; J trimming: 4 bases; junction bases outside the gene matches: 6. CDR3 sequence: CASSLFGGREYEQYF. CDR3 nucleotides: TGTGCCAGCAGCTTATTCGGCGGGAGGGAATACGAGCAGTACTTC.

The chain uses TRBV7-2 and TRBJ2-7, with TRBD2 identical over 13 bases. The CDR3 spans 16 residues. Germline loops: CDR1 SGHTA, CDR2 FQGNSA. The ends lost 5 bases at V and 7 bases at J; junction bases unmatched: 11. CDR3: CASSPTSGRASGEQYF. The CDR3 DNA follows: TGTGCCAGCAGCCCAACTAGCGGGAGGGCCAGTGGGGAGCAGTACTTC.

The chain uses TRBV30 and TRBJ2-7, with D possibly being TRBD1 (7 bases). The CDR3 consists of 15 residues. The germline gives CDR1 GTSNPN, CDR2 SVGIG (reference sequence). V lost 4 bases and J lost 0, with 16 bases in between. This CDR3 reads CAWKDQGGLSYEQYF. The CDR3 nucleotides are TGTGCCTGGAAAGACCAGGGGGGTCTCTCCTACGAGCAGTACTTC.

The chain carries TRBV28 and TRBJ2-7; D may be TRBD2 (7 bases). The CDR3 runs 14 residues. V was clipped by 8 bases and J by 6 bases, with 20 bases between them. CDR1 is MDHEN, CDR2 SYDVKM, per germline. The DNA for the CDR3 is TGTGCCAGCTGCCCAGGTCGGGGGGCCGTCGAGCAGTACTTC. Protein product: CASCPGRGAVEQYF.

The gene calls are TRBV6-5 and TRBJ2-5; tentative D call: TRBD2 (5 bases). The CDR3 is 13 residues long. CDR1 and CDR2 from the germline V gene are MNHEY and SVGAGI. Trimming shortened V by 5 bases and J by 5 bases, and 12 bases separated the two germline ends. The DNA for the CDR3 is TGTGCCAGCAGTAAGAGGGTTCGGGAGACCCAGTACTTC. Amino acids: CASSKRVRETQYF.

This chain connects TRBV5-1 to TRBJ2-5; TRBD2 agrees at 14 bases. The germline V gene has CDR1 SGHRS and CDR2 YFSETQ. The CDR3 runs to 14 residues. With 7 bases clipped from V and 5 bases from J, the junction kept 4 bases outside the gene matches. The CDR3 DNA sequence: TGCGCCAGCGGGACTAGCGGGAGACAGGAGACCCAGTACTTC. Translation gives CASGTSGRQETQYF.

The V and J genes are TRBV19 and TRBJ2-2; 11 nucleotides align to TRBD2. V shed 3 bases, J shed 7 bases, and the junction held 10 bases outside the gene matches. Germline CDR1 is LNHDA and CDR2 is SQIVND (reference sequence). CDR3 length: 17 amino acids. The CDR3 nucleotides are TGTGCCAGTAGTATCGGGCTCGGACTAGCGGGCATCGGGGAGCTGTTTTTT. Translation: CASSIGLGLAGIGELFF.